The 26 T cell receptor beta chains presented below share a single source sample, sequenced in a study of cytotoxic CD8 clonotypes in ibrutinib-treated CLL. The repertoire was sequenced with immunoSEQ multiplex PCR; TCRdb's copy has only in-frame clones and lacks some. The sample consists of roughly 63,000 clones, roughly 57% of them appearing once. The sequencing used PBMCs, collected after 12 months of ibrutinib treatment. The source is a human donor with chronic lymphocytic leukemia.

The rearrangement joins TRBV9 to TRBJ2-6; possible D gene TRBD1, 6 bases. V was cut by 0 bases and J by 2 bases, with 6 bases left in between. Germline-derived CDR1 and CDR2 are SGDLS and YYNGEE. The CDR3 totals 15 residues. CDR3 sequence reads: CASSVGGPGANVLTF. As DNA, the CDR3 is TGTGCCAGCAGCGTAGGGGGGCCTGGGGCCAACGTCCTGACTTTC.

The J gene is TRBJ2-2, the V gene TRBV7-9; D not resolved. The germline V and J ends were trimmed by 6 bases and 1 base, with 12 bases remaining between them. Germline CDR1 is SEHNR and CDR2 is FQNEAQ (reference sequence). This CDR3 is built from 15 residues. CDR3 nucleotides: TGTGCCAGCAGGCGGACCGCGATGAACACCGGGGAGCTGTTTTTT. This translates into CASRRTAMNTGELFF.

Of note for this clone: At one end the junction does not follow the germline gene, possibly because of a read error. The identical CDR3 is also encoded by other nucleotide sequences in the sample. This rearrangement joins TRBV5-4 to TRBJ2-1, with D possibly matching TRBD1 (5 bases). Germline lookup yields CDR1 SGHNT and CDR2 YYREEE (reference sequence). The CDR3 runs to 14 residues. This CDR3 reads CASSQGAQVPLGFF. CDR3 sequence (DNA): TGCGCCAGCAGCCAAGGGGCACAGGTGCCATTGGGGTTCTTC.

This clone was detected a few times. The J gene is TRBJ1-1, the V gene TRBV7-9, with D hard to call. Trimming stripped 3 bases from V and 4 bases from J, with 9 bases between. Germline V CDR1 and CDR2: SEHNR, FQNEAQ (reference sequence). The CDR3 totals 13 residues. For the CDR3, the DNA is TGTGCCAGCAGCTTTAAGGGCGGCACTGAAGCTTTCTTT. Its translation is CASSFKGGTEAFF.

This chain connects TRBV6-5 to TRBJ2-7; a possible D gene is TRBD1 (5 bases). CDR1 and CDR2 (germline): MNHEY, SVGAGI. The CDR3 loop spans 13 amino acids. V dropped 5 bases and J dropped 1 base, with 9 bases sitting between them. The CDR3 loop is CASSPDRSYEQYV. The DNA of the CDR3 is TGTGCCAGCAGTCCCGACAGATCCTACGAGCAGTACGTC.

V gene TRBV7-9 combines with J gene TRBJ1-5, with D perhaps matching TRBD1 (5 bases). Germline CDR1 reads SEHNR; CDR2 reads FQNEAQ (reference sequence). The CDR3 covers 14 residues. The V end lost 5 bases, the J end lost 7 bases, and 15 bases lay between the germline ends. This CDR3 reads CASSNDRRNQPQHF. The CDR3 DNA follows: TGTGCCAGCAGCAACGACAGACGTAACCAGCCCCAGCATTTT.

This clone occurred a few times. CDR3 sequence: CASSHPGRHYEQYV. The DNA of the CDR3 is TGCGCCAGCAGCCACCCCGGGAGACACTACGAGCAGTACGTC. The J gene is TRBJ2-7, the V gene TRBV4-1, with D tentatively TRBD2 (6 bases). Trimming stripped 3 bases from V and 3 bases from J, with 12 bases between. The CDR3 runs 14 residues. CDR1 MGHRA and CDR2 YSYEKL come from the germline V gene.

The chain couples TRBV4-1 to TRBJ2-1; 7 bases are a match to TRBD2. The CDR3 is made up of 15 amino acids. Per the germline V gene, CDR1 is MGHRA and CDR2 is YSYEKL. V lost 1 base to trimming and J lost 1 base; unmatched junction nucleotides: 1. DNA for the CDR3: TGCGCCAGCAGCCAAGTTAGCGGGTCCTACAATGAGCAGTTCTTC. It encodes CASSQVSGSYNEQFF.

V gene TRBV6-1 combines with J gene TRBJ2-7; D call uncertain. The CDR3 is 11 amino acids. Germline values: CDR1 MNHNS, CDR2 SASEGT. V dropped 4 bases and J dropped 9 bases, with 10 bases sitting between them. The CDR3 here is CASSVTAGQYF. The CDR3 DNA follows: TGTGCCAGCAGTGTTACGGCCGGGCAGTACTTC.

The chain joins TRBV15 to TRBJ2-1; D is uncertain. The CDR3 has 11 residues. The ends were cut back, 3 bases at V and 9 bases at J, with 6 bases in the middle. The germline V gene encodes CDR1 LNHNV and CDR2 YYDKDF (reference sequence). This CDR3 is CATSRHSEQFF. As DNA, the CDR3 is TGTGCCACCAGCAGGCATAGTGAGCAGTTCTTC.

The chain combines TRBV6-5 with TRBJ1-1; D gene ambiguous. The CDR3 length is 15 residues. V was trimmed by 0 bases and J by 5 bases, leaving 13 bases between them. Germline V lookup: CDR1 MNHEY, CDR2 SVGAGI. The CDR3 loop is CASSYSEVSGTEAFF. CDR3 sequence (DNA): TGTGCCAGCAGTTACTCAGAGGTTTCGGGGACTGAAGCTTTCTTT.

The V call is TRBV9, the J call TRBJ2-3; D remains unclear. Trimming cost V 7 bases and J 3 bases, with 6 bases left between them. The germline V gene encodes CDR1 SGDLS and CDR2 YYNGEE. The CDR3 has 11 residues. In nucleotides, the CDR3 is TGTGCCAGCTCCTCAACAGATACGCAGTATTTT. It translates to CASSSTDTQYF.

The rearrangement links TRBV7-9 to TRBJ2-7; perhaps D is TRBD1 or TRBD2 (5 bases each). Trimming took 5 bases from V and 7 from J, leaving 9 bases between them. The CDR3 runs to 11 residues. The germline CDR1 and CDR2 sequences are SEHNR and FQNEAQ (reference sequence). The CDR3 reads CASSRGVEQYF. The CDR3 coding sequence is TGTGCCAGCAGCCGAGGGGTGGAGCAGTACTTC.

The chain employs TRBV6-4 and TRBJ2-1, with 8 bases fitting TRBD2. The CDR3 covers 16 residues. The V and J ends lost 4 bases and 8 bases, in that order; junction bases with no gene match: 13. Germline V gives CDR1 MRHNA, CDR2 SNTAGT. CDR3 in DNA: TGTGCCAGCAGTGTCTTCCCCGGGACTAGATCATATGAGCAGTTCTTC. Translation: CASSVFPGTRSYEQFF.

The rearrangement uses TRBV7-6 and TRBJ1-1; no definite D call. V lost 5 bases, J lost 2 bases, and 9 bases lay in between. The germline V gene encodes CDR1 SGHVS and CDR2 FNYEAQ. This CDR3 has 13 residues. The CDR3 DNA is TGTGCCAGCAGCGCCGACTCCAACACTGAAGCTTTCTTT. This gives the protein CASSADSNTEAFF.

The chain combines TRBV5-1 with TRBJ2-1; no definite D call. CDR1 and CDR2 (germline): SGHRS, YFSETQ. There are 14 residues in the CDR3. V shed 4 bases and J shed 4 bases, with 12 bases lying between them. CDR3 sequence reads: CASSPMDLYNEQFF. CDR3 DNA sequence: TGCGCCAGCAGCCCCATGGACCTATACAATGAGCAGTTCTTC. The entire variable domain, with the rest obtained from reference TRBV5-1 and TRBJ2-1, is as follows: KAGVTQTPRYLIKTRGQQVTLSCSPISGHRSVSWYQQTPGQGLQFLFEYFSETQRNKGNFPGRFSGRQFSNSRSEMNVSTLELGDSALYLCASSPMDLYNEQFFGPGTRLTVL.

The chain carries TRBV27 and TRBJ2-7; 9 nucleotides align to TRBD1. V trimming: 9 bases; J trimming: 7 bases; junction bases outside the gene matches: 10. Germline CDR1 is MNHEY and CDR2 is SMNVEV (reference sequence). The CDR3 contains 13 residues. CDR3 region: CARKTGDRAEQYV. The CDR3 DNA reads TGTGCCAGAAAAACGGGGGACAGGGCAGAGCAGTACGTC.

V is TRBV18 and J is TRBJ2-1; 11 bases are shared with TRBD2. From germline, CDR1 is KGHSH and CDR2 LQKENI. After removal of 5 bases from V and 10 bases from J, the junction contained 1 base not matched to a gene. There are 12 residues in the CDR3. CDR3 sequence reads: CASSRLAGEQFF. CDR3 nucleotides: TGTGCCAGCTCAAGACTAGCGGGAGAGCAGTTCTTC.

This clone has a single count. The chain combines TRBV12-5 with TRBJ2-7; D remains unclear. Germline assignment: CDR1 LGHNT and CDR2 FRNRAP. The CDR3 length is 13 residues. V lost 0 bases to trimming and J lost 0 bases, with 3 bases between them. CDR3 amino acids: CASGLVFSYEQYV. The CDR3 nucleotides read TGTGCTAGTGGTTTGGTGTTCTCCTACGAGCAGTACGTC.

The CDR3, as DNA: TGTGCCAGCCTCGACCGTACGACTAGCAACGTCCTGACTTTC. This translates into CASLDRTTSNVLTF. The chain joins TRBV27 to TRBJ2-6; D perhaps matches TRBD2 (6 bases). Trimming pared 8 bases from V and 9 bases from J, leaving 17 bases between. CDR1 and CDR2 (germline): MNHEY, SMNVEV (reference sequence). The CDR3 contains 14 residues. Complete variable domain (other parts from reference TRBV27 and TRBJ2-6): EAQVTQNPRYLITVTGKKLTVTCSQNMNHEYMSWYRQDPGLGLRQIYYSMNVEVTDKGDVPEGYKVSRKEKRNFPLILESPSPNQTSLYFCASLDRTTSNVLTFGAGSRLTVL.

The CDR3 loop reads CASSPGGNQETQYF. As DNA, the CDR3 is TGCGCCAGCAGCCCAGGGGGCAACCAAGAGACCCAGTACTTC. This chain connects TRBV5-1 to TRBJ2-5; 8 bases map to TRBD1. CDR3 length: 14 amino acids. V shed 4 bases, J shed 0 bases, and the junction held 2 bases outside the gene matches. Germline V lookup: CDR1 SGHRS, CDR2 YFSETQ.

The genes are TRBV13 and TRBJ2-7; D is unclear. CDR3 size: 14 residues. Deletions cut 3 bases from V and 5 bases from J, with 14 bases between. CDR1 is PRHDT and CDR2 is FYEKMQ in the germline V gene (reference sequence). CDR3 in DNA: TGTGCCAGCAGCTTCGGCTCATCAACCCACGAGCAGTACTTC. This translates into CASSFGSSTHEQYF.

In its sample, this clone was seen a few times. The CDR3 sequence: CASSIEWDAGYTF. In nucleotides, the CDR3 is TGTGCCAGTAGTATTGAATGGGACGCAGGCTACACCTTC. This sequence joins TRBV19 and TRBJ1-2, with D perhaps matching TRBD1 (5 bases). The CDR3 consists of 13 residues. Trimming removed 3 bases at V and 8 bases at J, with 13 bases between. Germline loops: CDR1 LNHDA, CDR2 SQIVND (reference sequence).

J is TRBJ1-5 and V is TRBV27; possible D gene TRBD1, 6 bases. The V end was cut by 1 base, the J end by 6 bases, with 10 bases between. CDR1 and CDR2 from the germline V gene are MNHEY and SMNVEV (reference sequence). The CDR3 is 14 residues long. The CDR3 nucleotides are TGTGCCAGCAGTTTATTCAGGGGTAGTCAGCCCCAGCATTTT. This codes for CASSLFRGSQPQHF.

V gene TRBV5-4 combines with J gene TRBJ1-1; D may be TRBD1 (6 bases). V gave up 3 bases and J gave up 7 bases, with 16 bases separating them. CDR3 size: 14 residues. CDR1 and CDR2 (germline): SGHNT, YYREEE (reference sequence). The CDR3 sequence is CASSSGGLLGEAFF. In DNA, the CDR3 is TGTGCCAGCAGCTCGGGGGGGCTTTTGGGTGAAGCTTTCTTT.

The V call is TRBV19, the J call TRBJ2-2; 7 bases map to TRBD2. V shed 5 bases, J shed 3 bases, and the junction held 3 bases outside the gene matches. Per germline, CDR1 LNHDA and CDR2 SQIVND (reference sequence). The CDR3 is 14 amino acids. CDR3 in DNA: TGTGCCAGTAGTGTTAGCGGGTACACCGGGGAGCTGTTTTTT. It yields the protein CASSVSGYTGELFF. The full variable domain, rest sourced from reference TRBV19 and TRBJ2-2, is DGGITQSPKYLFRKEGQNVTLSCEQNLNHDAMYWYRQDPGQGLRLIYYSQIVNDFQKGDIAEGYSVSREKKESFPLTVTSAQKNPTAFYLCASSVSGYTGELFFGEGSRLTVL.